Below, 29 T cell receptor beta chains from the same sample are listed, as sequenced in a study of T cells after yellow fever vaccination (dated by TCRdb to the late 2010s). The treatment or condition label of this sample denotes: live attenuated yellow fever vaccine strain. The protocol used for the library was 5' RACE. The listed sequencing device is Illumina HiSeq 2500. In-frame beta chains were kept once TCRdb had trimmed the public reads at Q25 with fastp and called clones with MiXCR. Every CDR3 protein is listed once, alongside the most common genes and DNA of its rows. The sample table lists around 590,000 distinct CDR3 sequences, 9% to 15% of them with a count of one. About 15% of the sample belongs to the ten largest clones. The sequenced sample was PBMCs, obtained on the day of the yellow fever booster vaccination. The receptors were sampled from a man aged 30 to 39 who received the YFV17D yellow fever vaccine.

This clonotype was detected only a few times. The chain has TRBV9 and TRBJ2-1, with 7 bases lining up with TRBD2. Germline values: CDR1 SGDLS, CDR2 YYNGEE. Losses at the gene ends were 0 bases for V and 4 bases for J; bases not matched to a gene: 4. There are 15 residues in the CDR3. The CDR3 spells CASSVGSGTYNEQFF. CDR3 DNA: TGTGCCAGCAGCGTAGGGAGCGGGACGTACAATGAGCAGTTCTTC.

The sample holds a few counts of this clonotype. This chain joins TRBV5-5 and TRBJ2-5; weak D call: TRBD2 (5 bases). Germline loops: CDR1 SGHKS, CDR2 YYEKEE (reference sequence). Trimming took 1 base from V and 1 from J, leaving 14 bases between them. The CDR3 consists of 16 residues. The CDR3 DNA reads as TGTGCCAGCAGCTTGTACCTCCAGCGGAGCCAAGAGACCCAGTACTTC. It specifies CASSLYLQRSQETQYF.

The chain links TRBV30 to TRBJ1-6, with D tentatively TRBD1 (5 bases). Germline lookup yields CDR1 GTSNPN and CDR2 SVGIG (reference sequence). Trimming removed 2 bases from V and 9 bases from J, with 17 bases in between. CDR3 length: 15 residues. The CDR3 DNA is TGTGCCTGGAGTAGGAGCGACAGTGATGGTTCACCCCTCCACTTT. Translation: CAWSRSDSDGSPLHF.

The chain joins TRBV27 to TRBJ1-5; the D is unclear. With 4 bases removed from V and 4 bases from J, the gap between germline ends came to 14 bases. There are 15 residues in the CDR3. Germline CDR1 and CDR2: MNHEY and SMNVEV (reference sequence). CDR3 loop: CASSSRALPNQPQHF. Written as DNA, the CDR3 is TGTGCCAGCAGTTCCCGGGCCCTTCCGAATCAGCCCCAGCATTTT.

The CDR3 sequence: CASSIDIGGGSYEQYF. Here the CDR3 DNA reads TGTGCCAGTAGTATAGATATCGGCGGGGGATCCTACGAGCAGTACTTC. The genes are TRBV19 and TRBJ2-7; 7 bases match TRBD2. Germline-derived CDR1 and CDR2 are LNHDA and SQIVND (reference sequence). This CDR3 contains 16 residues. Trimming removed 0 bases from V and 1 base from J; junction bases left unmatched: 6.

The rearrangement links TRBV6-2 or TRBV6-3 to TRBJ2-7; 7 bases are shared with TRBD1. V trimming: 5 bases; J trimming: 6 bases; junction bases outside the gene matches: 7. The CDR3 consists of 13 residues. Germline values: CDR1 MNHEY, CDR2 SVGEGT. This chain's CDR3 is CASSKTGSVEQYF. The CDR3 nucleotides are TGTGCCAGCAGTAAGACAGGGTCGGTCGAGCAGTACTTC.

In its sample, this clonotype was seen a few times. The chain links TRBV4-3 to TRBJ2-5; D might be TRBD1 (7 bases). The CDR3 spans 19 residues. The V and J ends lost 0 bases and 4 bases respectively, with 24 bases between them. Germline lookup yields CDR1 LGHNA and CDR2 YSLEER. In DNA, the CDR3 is TGCGCCAGCAGCCAAGATCTGCCAGGGGGGCGTATAATAGGAGAGACCCAGTACTTC. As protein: CASSQDLPGGRIIGETQYF.

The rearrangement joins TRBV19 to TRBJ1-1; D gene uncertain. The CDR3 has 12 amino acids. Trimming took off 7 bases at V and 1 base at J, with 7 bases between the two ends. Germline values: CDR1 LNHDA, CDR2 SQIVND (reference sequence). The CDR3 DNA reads TGTGCCAGTACTGAGTCGAACACTGAAGCTTTCTTT. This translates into CASTESNTEAFF.

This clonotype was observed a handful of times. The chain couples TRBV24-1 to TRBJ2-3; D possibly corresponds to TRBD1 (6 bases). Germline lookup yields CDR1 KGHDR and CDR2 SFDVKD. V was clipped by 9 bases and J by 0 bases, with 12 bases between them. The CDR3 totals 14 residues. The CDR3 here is CATRGRGSTDTQYF. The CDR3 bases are TGTGCCACCCGGGGCAGGGGCAGCACAGATACGCAGTATTTT.

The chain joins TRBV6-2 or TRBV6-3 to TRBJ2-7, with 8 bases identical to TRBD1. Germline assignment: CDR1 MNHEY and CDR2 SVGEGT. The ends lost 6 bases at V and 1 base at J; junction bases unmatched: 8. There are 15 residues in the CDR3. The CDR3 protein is CASSRGPDSSYEQYF. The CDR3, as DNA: TGTGCCAGCAGCAGGGGGCCGGACAGTTCCTACGAGCAGTACTTC.

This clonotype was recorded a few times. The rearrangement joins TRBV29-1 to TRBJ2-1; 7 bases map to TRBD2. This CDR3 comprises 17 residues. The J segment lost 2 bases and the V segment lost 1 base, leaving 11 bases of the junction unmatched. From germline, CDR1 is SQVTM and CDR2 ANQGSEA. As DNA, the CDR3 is TGCAGCGTTGAAGGAACCCCAGGCGGGAGAGCCTACAATGAGCAGTTCTTC. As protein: CSVEGTPGGRAYNEQFF.

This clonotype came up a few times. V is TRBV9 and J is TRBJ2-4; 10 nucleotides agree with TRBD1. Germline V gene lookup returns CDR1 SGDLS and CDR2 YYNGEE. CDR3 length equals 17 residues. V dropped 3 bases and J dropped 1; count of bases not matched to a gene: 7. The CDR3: CASSGDGTGAAKNIQYF. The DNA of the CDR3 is TGTGCCAGCAGCGGGGACGGGACAGGGGCGGCCAAAAACATTCAGTACTTC.

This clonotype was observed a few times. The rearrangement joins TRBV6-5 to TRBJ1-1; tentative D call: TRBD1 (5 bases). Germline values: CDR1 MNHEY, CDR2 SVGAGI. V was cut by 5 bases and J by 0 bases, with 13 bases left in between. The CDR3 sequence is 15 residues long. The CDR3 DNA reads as TGTGCCAGCAGTGTACTCGGGGCCGTGAACACTGAAGCTTTCTTT. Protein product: CASSVLGAVNTEAFF.

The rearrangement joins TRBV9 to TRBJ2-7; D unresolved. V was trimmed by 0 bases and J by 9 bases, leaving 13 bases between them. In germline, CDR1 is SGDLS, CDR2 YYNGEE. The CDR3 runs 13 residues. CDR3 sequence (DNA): TGTGCCAGCAGCGTAGGACCCACGGAAGGGCAGTACTTC. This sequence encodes CASSVGPTEGQYF.

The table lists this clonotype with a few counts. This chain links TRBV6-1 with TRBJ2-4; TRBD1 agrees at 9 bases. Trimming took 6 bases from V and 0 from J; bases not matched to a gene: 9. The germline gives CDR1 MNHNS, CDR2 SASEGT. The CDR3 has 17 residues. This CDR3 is CASRAGQGSIAKNIQYF. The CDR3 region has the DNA TGTGCCAGCAGGGCGGGACAGGGAAGTATAGCCAAAAACATTCAGTACTTC.

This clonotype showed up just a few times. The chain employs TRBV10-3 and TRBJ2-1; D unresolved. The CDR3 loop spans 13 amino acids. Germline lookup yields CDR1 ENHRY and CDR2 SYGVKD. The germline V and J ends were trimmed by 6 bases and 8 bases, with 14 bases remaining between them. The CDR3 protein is CAISFPGRDEQFF. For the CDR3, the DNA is TGTGCCATCAGCTTTCCGGGCCGGGATGAGCAGTTCTTC.

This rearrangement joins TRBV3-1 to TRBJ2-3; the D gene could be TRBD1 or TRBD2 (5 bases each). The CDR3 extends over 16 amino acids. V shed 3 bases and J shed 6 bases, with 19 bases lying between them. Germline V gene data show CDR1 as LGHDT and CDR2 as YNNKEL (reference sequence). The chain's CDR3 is CASSHGPRGYGDTQYF. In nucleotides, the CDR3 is TGTGCCAGCAGCCATGGTCCGAGGGGATATGGGGATACGCAGTATTTT.

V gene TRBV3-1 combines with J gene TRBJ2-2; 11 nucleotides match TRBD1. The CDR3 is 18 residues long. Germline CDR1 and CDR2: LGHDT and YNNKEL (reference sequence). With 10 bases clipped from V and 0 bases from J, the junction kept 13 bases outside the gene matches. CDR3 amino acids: CAIWKLPGQGANTGELFF. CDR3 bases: TGTGCCATCTGGAAGCTACCGGGACAGGGGGCGAACACCGGGGAGCTGTTTTTT.

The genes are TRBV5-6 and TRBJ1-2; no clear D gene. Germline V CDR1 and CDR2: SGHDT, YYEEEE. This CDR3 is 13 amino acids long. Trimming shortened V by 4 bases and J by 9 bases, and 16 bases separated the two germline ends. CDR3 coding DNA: TGTGCCAGCAGCGCCGGGCTTCTCTGCTGCTACACCTTC. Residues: CASSAGLLCCYTF. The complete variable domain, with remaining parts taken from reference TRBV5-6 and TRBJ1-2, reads DAGVTQSPTHLIKTRGQQVTLRCSPKSGHDTVSWYQQALGQGPQFIFQYYEEEERQRGNFPDRFSGHQFPNYSSELNVNALLLGDSALYLCASSAGLLCCYTFGSGTRLTVV.

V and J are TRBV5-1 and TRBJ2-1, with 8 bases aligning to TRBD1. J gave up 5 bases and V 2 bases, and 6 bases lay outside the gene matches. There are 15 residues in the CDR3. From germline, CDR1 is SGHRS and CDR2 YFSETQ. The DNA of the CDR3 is TGCGCCAGCAGCTTCAGGACAGGGCTTGACAATGAGCAGTTCTTC. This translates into CASSFRTGLDNEQFF.

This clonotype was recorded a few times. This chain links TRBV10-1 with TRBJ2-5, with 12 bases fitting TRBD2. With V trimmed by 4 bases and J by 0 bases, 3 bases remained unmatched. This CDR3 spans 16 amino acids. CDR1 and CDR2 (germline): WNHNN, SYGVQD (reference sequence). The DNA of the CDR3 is TGCGCCAGCAGTGCGGGACTAGCGGGTAACCAAGAGACCCAGTACTTC. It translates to CASSAGLAGNQETQYF.

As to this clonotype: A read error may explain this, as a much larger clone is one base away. CDR3 sequence: CASNTGLVLNTGELFF. The DNA of the CDR3 is TGTGCCAGCAACACCGGACTAGTCCTGAACACCGGGGAGCTGTTTTTT. J is TRBJ2-2 and V is TRBV7-7, with TRBD2 matching over 7 bases. This CDR3 has 16 amino acids. The ends lost 7 bases at V and 1 base at J; junction bases unmatched: 9. CDR1 and CDR2 (germline): SSHAT, FNYEAQ (reference sequence).

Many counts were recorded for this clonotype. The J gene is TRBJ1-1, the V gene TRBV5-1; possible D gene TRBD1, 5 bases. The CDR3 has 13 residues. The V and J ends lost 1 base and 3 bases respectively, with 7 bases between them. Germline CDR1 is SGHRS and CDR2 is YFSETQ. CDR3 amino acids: CASSLTGHTEAFF. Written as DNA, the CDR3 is TGCGCCAGCAGCTTGACAGGTCACACTGAAGCTTTCTTT.

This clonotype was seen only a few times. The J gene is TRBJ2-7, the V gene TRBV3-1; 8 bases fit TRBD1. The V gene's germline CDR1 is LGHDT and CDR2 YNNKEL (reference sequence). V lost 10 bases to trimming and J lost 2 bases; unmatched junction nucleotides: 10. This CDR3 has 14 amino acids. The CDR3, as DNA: TGTGCCACCTCCCCCCGGGACAGGACCTACGAGCAGTACTTC. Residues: CATSPRDRTYEQYF.

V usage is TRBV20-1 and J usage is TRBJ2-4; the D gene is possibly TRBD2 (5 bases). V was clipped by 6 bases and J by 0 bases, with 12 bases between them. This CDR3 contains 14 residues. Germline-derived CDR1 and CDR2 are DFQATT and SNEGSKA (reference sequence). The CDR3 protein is CSAAEELAKNIQYF. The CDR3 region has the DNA TGCAGTGCAGCGGAGGAACTAGCCAAAAACATTCAGTACTTC.

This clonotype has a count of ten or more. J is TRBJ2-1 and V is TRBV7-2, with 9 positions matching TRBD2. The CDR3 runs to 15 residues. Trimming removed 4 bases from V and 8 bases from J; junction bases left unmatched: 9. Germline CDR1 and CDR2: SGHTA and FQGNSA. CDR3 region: CASSWTSAPEDEQFF. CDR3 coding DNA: TGTGCCAGCAGCTGGACTAGCGCCCCTGAGGATGAGCAGTTCTTC.

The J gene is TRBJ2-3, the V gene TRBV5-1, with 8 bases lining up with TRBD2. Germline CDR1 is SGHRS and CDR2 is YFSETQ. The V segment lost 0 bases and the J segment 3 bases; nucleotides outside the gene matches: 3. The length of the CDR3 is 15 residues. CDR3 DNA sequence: TGCGCCAGCAGCTTGGATCCGGGGGGGACAGATACGCAGTATTTT. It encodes CASSLDPGGTDTQYF.

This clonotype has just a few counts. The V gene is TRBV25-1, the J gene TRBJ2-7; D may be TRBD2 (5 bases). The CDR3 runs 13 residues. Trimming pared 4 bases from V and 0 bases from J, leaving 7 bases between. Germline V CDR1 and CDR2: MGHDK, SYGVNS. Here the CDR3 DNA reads TGTGCCAGCAGTGGCGACTACTCCTACGAGCAGTACTTC. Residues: CASSGDYSYEQYF.

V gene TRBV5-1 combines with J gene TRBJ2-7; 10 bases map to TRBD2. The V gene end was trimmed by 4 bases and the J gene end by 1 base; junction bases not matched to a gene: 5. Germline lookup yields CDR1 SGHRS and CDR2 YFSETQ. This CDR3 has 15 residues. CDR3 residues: CASSTRLAGSYEQYF. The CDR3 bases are TGCGCCAGCAGCACACGACTAGCGGGTTCCTACGAGCAGTACTTC.